The entry that follows covers one T cell receptor beta chain sequence. Antigen specificity is unknown. Looked up from germline, CDR1 is SGHDT and CDR2 is YYEEEE. The CDR3 covers 15 residues. This entry belongs to a study of CXCR3-negative and CXCR3-positive naive CD8 T cells. Notes on the study in general: TRB CDR3s were more hydrophobic in CXCR3-positive than in CXCR3-negative naive cells. Cryopreservation partially lowered CXCR3 expression, so most assays used fresh PBMCs.

Each CD8+ T cell subset was sorted in triplicate, 300,000 cells each. The authors gated naive CD8+ T cells as CD45RO-CCR7+CD27+CD95-. With UMI labels, 5' RACE was used to prepare the TRB cDNA libraries. TCRdb re-called the 5' RACE reads; one entry per CDR3 protein, DNA not given. This sample's clone table lists over 70,000 distinct CDR3 sequences. The material sequenced was naive CXCR3+ CD8+ T cells from blood. The sample's subset: CD45RO-CCR7+CD27+CD95- naive CD8+ T cells expressing CXCR3 (TNR3+). The V gene is TRBV5-6, the J gene TRBJ2-5; TCRdb's assignment of TRBD1 cannot be checked, as there is no DNA. The sequence came from a human donor in good health. Some clones in this sample may be carry-over from other donors' samples. CDR3: CASSWGTGGGETQYF.